This T cell receptor beta chain was documented in a study of T cell responses to AZD1222 COVID-19 vaccine. The table lists this clone with a count of one. Here immunoSEQ multiplex PCR was the method, and the copy in TCRdb shows in-frame clones only, minus some. The sample consists of about 56,000 clones, roughly three quarters of them appearing once. The CDR3 contains 13 residues. Germline CDR1 and CDR2: SGHRS and YFSETQ. V was trimmed by 5 bases and J by 0 bases, leaving 9 bases between them. V usage is TRBV5-1 and J usage is TRBJ2-7, with D possibly called TRBD1 or TRBD2 (5 bases each). This receptor was obtained from an adult who received the AZD1222 COVID-19 vaccine. Material: peripheral blood, obtained 28 days after the second AZD1222 dose. In DNA, the CDR3 is TGCGCCAGCAGGGGGGAAAACTCCTACGAGCAGTACTTC. Protein sequence: CASRGENSYEQYF.